This T cell receptor (beta chain) originates from a study of T cell responses to AZD1222 COVID-19 vaccine. Study conclusions and caveats: AZD1222 recipients seropositive at baseline numbered only six. Donors skewed white British and female; clonal diversity was possibly underestimated. Once two AZD1222 doses were given, Spike-specific TCR breadth and depth went up.

Clones were sequenced by immunoSEQ multiplex PCR, and TCRdb holds only the in-frame ones, with some missing. This sample has 140,000 to 150,000 clones, with roughly 90% found just once. The CDR3 has 15 amino acids. Looked up from germline, CDR1 is MGHDK and CDR2 is SYGVNS. V lost 6 bases and J 3 bases, leaving 15 bases between the germline ends. Of note for this clone: Its matching antigen is unknown.

The sequence was obtained from an adult in good health. The sequences come from peripheral blood, collected on day 0 of AZD1222 vaccination. The rearrangement joins TRBV25-1 to TRBJ1-3; no firm D call. CDR3 region: CASRGRAPSGNTIYF. Written as DNA, the CDR3 is TGTGCCAGCAGGGGTCGGGCGCCCAGTGGAAACACCATATATTTT.